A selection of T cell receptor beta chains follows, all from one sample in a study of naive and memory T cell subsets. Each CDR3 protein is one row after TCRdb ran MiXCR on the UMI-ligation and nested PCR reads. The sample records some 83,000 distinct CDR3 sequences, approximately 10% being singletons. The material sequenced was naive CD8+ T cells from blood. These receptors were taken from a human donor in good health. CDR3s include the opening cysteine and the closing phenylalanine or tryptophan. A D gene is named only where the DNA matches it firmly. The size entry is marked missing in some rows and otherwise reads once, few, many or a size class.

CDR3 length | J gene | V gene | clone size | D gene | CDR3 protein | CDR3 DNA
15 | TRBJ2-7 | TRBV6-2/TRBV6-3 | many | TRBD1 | CASSYPPTGKYEQYF | TGTGCCAGCAGTTACCCCCCGACAGGGAAGTACGAGCAGTACTTC
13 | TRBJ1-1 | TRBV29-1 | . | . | CSVEVTMNTEAFF | TGCAGCGTTGAGGTGACAATGAACACTGAAGCTTTCTTT
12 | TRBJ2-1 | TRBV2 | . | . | CARETLENEQFF | TGTGCCAGAGAGACTTTGGAGAATGAGCAGTTCTTC
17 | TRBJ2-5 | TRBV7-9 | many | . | CASSLLGGSAKQETQYF | TGTGCCAGCAGCTTACTCGGCGGTAGCGCTAAACAAGAGACCCAGTACTTC
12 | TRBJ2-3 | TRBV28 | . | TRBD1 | CATTGSADTQYF | TGTGCCACGACAGGGAGCGCAGATACGCAGTATTTT
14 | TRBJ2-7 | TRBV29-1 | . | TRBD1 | CSVERTGGSYEQYF | TGCAGCGTTGAAAGGACAGGGGGCTCTTACGAGCAGTACTTC
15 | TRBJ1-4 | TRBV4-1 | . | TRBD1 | CASSQDRGANEKLFF | TGCGCCAGCAGCCAAGACAGGGGGGCTAATGAAAAACTGTTTTTT
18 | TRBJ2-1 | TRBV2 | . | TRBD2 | CASGGSRLAGVSYNEQFF | TGTGCCAGCGGCGGGTCCAGACTAGCGGGAGTCTCCTACAATGAGCAGTTCTTC
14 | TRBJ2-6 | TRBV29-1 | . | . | CSVQGTSGANVLTF | TGCAGCGTTCAGGGGACCTCTGGGGCCAACGTCCTGACTTTC
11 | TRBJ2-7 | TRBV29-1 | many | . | CSVEGRGEQYF | TGCAGCGTTGAGGGGCGAGGGGAGCAGTACTTC
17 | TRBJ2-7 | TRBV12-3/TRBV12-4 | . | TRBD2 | CASSLMEREGPLYEQYF | TGTGCCAGCAGTTTAATGGAGCGGGAGGGCCCTTTGTACGAGCAGTACTTC
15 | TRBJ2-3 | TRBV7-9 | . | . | CASSLEFRAPDTQYF | TGTGCCAGCAGCTTAGAATTCAGGGCCCCAGATACGCAGTATTTT
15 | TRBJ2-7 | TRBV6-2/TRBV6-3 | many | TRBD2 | CASRDSGSRTYEQYF | TGTGCCAGCAGAGATAGCGGGAGTAGAACCTACGAGCAGTACTTC
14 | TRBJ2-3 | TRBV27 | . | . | CASSFGAGTDTQYF | TGTGCCAGCAGTTTCGGGGCGGGCACAGATACGCAGTATTTT
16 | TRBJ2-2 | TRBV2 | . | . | CASSEANMVITGELFF | TGTGCCAGCAGTGAAGCGAATATGGTGATAACCGGGGAGCTGTTTTTT
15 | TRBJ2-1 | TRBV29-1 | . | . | CSVEVPPKSYNEQFF | TGCAGCGTTGAAGTTCCCCCGAAATCCTACAATGAGCAGTTCTTC
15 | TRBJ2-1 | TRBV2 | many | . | CASSLTGEAGNEQFF | TGTGCCAGCAGTCTCACAGGGGAAGCGGGGAATGAGCAGTTCTTC
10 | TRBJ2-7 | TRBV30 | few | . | CAWEGSEQYF | TGTGCCTGGGAAGGGTCCGAGCAGTACTTC
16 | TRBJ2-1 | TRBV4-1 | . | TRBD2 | CASSQDSLADYNEQFF | TGCGCCAGCAGCCAAGATTCCCTAGCGGATTACAATGAGCAGTTCTTC
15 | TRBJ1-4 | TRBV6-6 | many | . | CASSHLRGSDEKLFF | TGTGCCAGCAGTCACCTCAGGGGAAGTGATGAAAAACTGTTTTTT
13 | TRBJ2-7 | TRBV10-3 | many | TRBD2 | CATTSGSLHEQYF | TGTGCCACGACTAGCGGATCCCTCCACGAGCAGTACTTC
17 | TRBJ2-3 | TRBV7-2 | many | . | CASSLNGPPGAADTQYF | TGTGCCAGCAGCTTAAACGGGCCCCCGGGAGCAGCAGATACGCAGTATTTT
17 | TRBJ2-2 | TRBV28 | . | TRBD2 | CASTLSGSLSNTGELFF | TGTGCCAGCACCCTTAGCGGGTCCCTTTCGAACACCGGGGAGCTGTTTTTT
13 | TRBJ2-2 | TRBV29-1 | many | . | CSATQGSAGELFF | TGCAGCGCAACACAGGGTTCGGCCGGGGAGCTGTTTTTT
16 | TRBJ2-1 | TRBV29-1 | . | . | CSVQGLQWRTYNEQFF | TGCAGCGTACAGGGCCTTCAGTGGAGGACCTACAATGAGCAGTTCTTC
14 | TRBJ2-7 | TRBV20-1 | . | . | CSASVSSWGYEQYF | TGCAGTGCTAGTGTGTCTAGCTGGGGCTACGAGCAGTACTTC
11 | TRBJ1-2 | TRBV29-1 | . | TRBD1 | CSTGTDYGDTF | TGCAGCACCGGGACAGACTATGGCGACACCTTC
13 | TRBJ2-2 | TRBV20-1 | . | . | CSTTQENTGELFF | TGCAGTACAACACAGGAGAACACCGGGGAGCTGTTTTTT
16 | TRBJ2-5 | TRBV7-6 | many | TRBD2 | CASSSRTSGAQETQYF | TGTGCCAGCAGCAGCAGGACTAGCGGGGCCCAAGAGACCCAGTACTTC
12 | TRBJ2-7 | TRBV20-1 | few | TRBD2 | CSSGLAGNEQYF | TGCAGTTCAGGACTAGCGGGAAACGAGCAGTACTTC
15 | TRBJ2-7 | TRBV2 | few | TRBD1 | CASSALTGFSYEQYF | TGTGCCAGCAGTGCATTGACAGGGTTTAGCTACGAGCAGTACTTC
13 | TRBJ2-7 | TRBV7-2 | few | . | CASSLLNVYEQYF | TGTGCCAGCAGCTTACTAAACGTCTACGAGCAGTACTTC
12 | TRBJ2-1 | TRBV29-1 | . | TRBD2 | CSVPSGRAWNFF | TGCAGCGTCCCTAGCGGGAGGGCCTGGAATTTCTTC
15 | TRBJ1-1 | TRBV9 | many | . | CASSDGRGGWVEAFF | TGTGCCAGCAGCGACGGTCGAGGAGGGTGGGTTGAAGCTTTCTTT
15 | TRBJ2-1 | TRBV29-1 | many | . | CSGMARESSYNEQFF | TGCAGCGGAATGGCCAGGGAGAGCTCCTACAATGAGCAGTTCTTC
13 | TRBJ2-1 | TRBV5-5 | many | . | CASSYDINNEQFF | TGTGCCAGCAGTTACGACATAAACAATGAGCAGTTCTTC
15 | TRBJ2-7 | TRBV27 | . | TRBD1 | CASSLSRTGSYEQYF | TGTGCCAGCAGTTTATCACGGACAGGGTCATACGAGCAGTACTTC
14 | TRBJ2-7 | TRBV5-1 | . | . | CASSLRGGLHEQYF | TGCGCCAGCAGCTTGAGGGGGGGGCTCCACGAGCAGTACTTC
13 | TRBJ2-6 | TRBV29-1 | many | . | CASADSGANVLTF | TGCGCATCCGCTGACTCTGGGGCCAACGTCCTGACTTTC
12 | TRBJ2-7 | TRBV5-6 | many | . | CASSLQSYEQYF | TGTGCCAGCAGCCTACAGTCCTACGAGCAGTACTTC